The rows below give T cell receptor beta chains drawn from one sample of a study of cytomegalovirus exposure and HLA in healthy donors. Assay: immunoSEQ multiplex PCR; the TCRdb copy retains only in-frame clones and omits some. The sample shows fewer than 130,000 clones, 65% to 75% of them seen only once. Sequenced: PBMCs. These receptors came from a man in his forties in good health and CMV-seropositive. Both conserved end residues are part of each CDR3. D genes are given only for firm matches.

>TRBD1|TRBV25-1|TRBJ2-3
CASSPTGVVADTQYF
>TRBD1|TRBV6-1|TRBJ1-4
CASRRDSGGEKLFF
>.|TRBV28|TRBJ1-5
CASSFDSTFSNQPQHF
>TRBD2|TRBV6-4|TRBJ2-3
CASSESLAGADTQYF
>TRBD1|TRBV6-5|TRBJ1-1
CASSYVSTGYNTEAFF
>.|TRBV25-1|TRBJ2-7
CASSDPTGRSSPSYEQYF
>.|TRBV30|TRBJ1-4
CAWNRQGAEKLFF
>.|TRBV27|TRBJ1-4
CASSSVGLQIEKLFF
>TRBD1|TRBV27|TRBJ1-5
CASSLSGQGDNQPQHF
>.|TRBV4-1|TRBJ1-2
CASSRLSGLINYGYTF
>TRBD1|TRBV7-7|TRBJ2-1
CASSLGQGYEQFF
>.|TRBV6-1|TRBJ1-3
CASSRTVDTIYF
>.|TRBV6-5|TRBJ1-1
CASSYSWSGVTEAFF
>.|TRBV19|TRBJ1-1
CASSIGGTTEAFF
>.|TRBV7-6|TRBJ2-7
CASSPGLNSYEQYF
>TRBD1|TRBV19|TRBJ2-1
CASSYGDRASYNEQFF
>.|TRBV1|TRBJ2-7
CTSSLYWTSGSGLSNEQYF
>.|TRBV19|TRBJ2-3
CASSPQLTGTQYF
>.|TRBV11-3|TRBJ2-7
CASSLGADYEQYF
>.|TRBV28|TRBJ1-2
CASSFTGSDGYTF
>.|TRBV28|TRBJ2-1
CASSLAEYNEQFF
>TRBD2|TRBV4-3|TRBJ2-1
CASSQEPPGGVQFF
>TRBD1|TRBV7-2|TRBJ2-5
CASSPGQGRTQYF
>TRBD1|TRBV30|TRBJ1-5
CAWSPWTGGSNQPQHF
>TRBD1|TRBV6-5|TRBJ1-1
CASSYSGTATEAFF
>.|TRBV9|TRBJ2-3
CASSVSGAGDTQYF
>.|TRBV27|TRBJ1-2
CASSLSLGAGYGYTF
>.|TRBV5-6|TRBJ2-5
CASSSLETQYF
>TRBD1|TRBV5-4|TRBJ2-7
CASSFYDRDRESYEQYF
>.|TRBV4-3|TRBJ2-3
CASSQAIGASTDTQYF
>.|TRBV28|TRBJ2-6
CASNSGGAGANVLTF
>.|TRBV19|TRBJ1-1
CASSIGHANTEAFF
>TRBD1|TRBV28|TRBJ2-1
CAIGQGTYNEQFF
>.|TRBV10-3|TRBJ1-1
CAISGAGDTEAFF
>.|TRBV28|TRBJ2-1
CASSLDSNEQFF
>.|TRBV9|TRBJ2-3
CASSVARGEDTQYF
>.|TRBV7-9|TRBJ2-3
CASSLSEGAQYF
>TRBD1|TRBV6-5|TRBJ2-7
CASSRDRGNHEQYF
>.|TRBV6-6|TRBJ2-1
CASSYSNLVSYNEQFF
>TRBD1|TRBV7-3|TRBJ2-3
CASSSQTGGTDTQYF
>TRBD1|TRBV5-4|TRBJ2-5
CASSSGTGARETQYF
>.|TRBV7-9|TRBJ2-1
CASSSSVGSYNEQFF
>.|TRBV29-1|TRBJ1-1
CSVPPAGGTEAFF
>TRBD1|TRBV6-5|TRBJ1-4
CASSYRQGANEKLFF
>TRBD2|TRBV7-2|TRBJ2-7
CASSLLTSGASYEQYF
>.|TRBV6-4|TRBJ2-2
CASSDTNTGELFF
>.|TRBV19|TRBJ1-2
CATSEGGYTF
>.|TRBV5-1|TRBJ1-4
CASSFPTGATNEKLFF
>.|TRBV2|TRBJ1-1
CASRPDSLTNTEAFF
>TRBD2|TRBV9|TRBJ2-3
CASSVPQTSGTDTQYF
>TRBD2|TRBV19|TRBJ2-1
CASSGSGSLYNEQFF
>.|TRBV2|TRBJ2-3
CASRGDIMRTDTQYF
>TRBD1|TRBV5-1|TRBJ1-1
CASSLAPPDRGEHPEDEAFF
>TRBD1|TRBV19|TRBJ2-1
CASSMDRGYNEQFF
>TRBD2|TRBV5-4|TRBJ2-1
CASSSLTLAEIYNEQFF
>.|TRBV7-3|TRBJ1-1
CASSFGGANTEAFF